This entry lists 21 T cell receptor beta chains sequenced from one sample in a study of cytomegalovirus exposure and HLA in healthy donors. 13 Jbeta primers and 60 Vbeta primers were used for the PCR. TCRdb's table, derived via immunoSEQ multiplex PCR, lists solely in-frame clones and lacks some. The table records about 180,000 clones, approximately 73% of them present only once. Source material: PBMCs. Receptor source: a woman aged 30 to 39 in good health and CMV-seropositive.

This chain's CDR3 is CATSTDRGRSYEQYF. CDR3 coding DNA: TGTGCCACCAGCACCGACAGGGGACGTTCCTACGAGCAGTACTTC. The chain employs TRBV15 and TRBJ2-7, with 8 bases matching TRBD1. This CDR3 is 15 amino acids long. The ends lost 4 bases at V and 1 base at J; junction bases unmatched: 6. Germline V gene data show CDR1 as LNHNV and CDR2 as YYDKDF (reference sequence).

This clone has a single count. CDR3 loop: CASSEVLNEKLFF. CDR3 DNA: TGTGCCAGCAGTGAAGTACTCAATGAAAAACTGTTTTTT. The chain is built from TRBV2 and TRBJ1-4; D is uncertain. The V gene lost 1 base and the J gene lost 5 bases, with 5 bases spanning the gap. The CDR3 has 13 residues. Germline CDR1 SNHLY, CDR2 FYNNEI. Using reference TRBV2 and TRBJ1-4 for the parts outside the CDR3, the full variable domain is EPEVTQTPSHQVTQMGQEVILRCVPISNHLYFYWYRQILGQKVEFLVSFYNNEISEKSEIFDDQFSVERPDGSNFTLKIRSTKLEDSAMYFCASSEVLNEKLFFGSGTQLSVL.

This clone showed up just a few times. CDR3: CAISPDSSYNEQFF. The CDR3 region has the DNA TGTGCCATCAGCCCGGACAGCTCCTACAATGAGCAGTTCTTC. The chain employs TRBV10-3 and TRBJ2-1; D is perhaps TRBD1 (6 bases). Germline-derived CDR1 and CDR2 are ENHRY and SYGVKD. V was cut by 6 bases and J by 0 bases, with 9 bases left in between. The CDR3 totals 14 residues.

This chain uses TRBV5-4 with TRBJ2-7; 7 bases are a match to TRBD1. V shed 4 bases, J shed 0 bases, and the junction held 4 bases outside the gene matches. CDR3 length equals 14 residues. Germline CDR1 SGHNT, CDR2 YYREEE (reference sequence). Written as DNA, the CDR3 is TGTGCCAGCAGCCCGGGACAGAACTCCTACGAGCAGTACTTC. It translates to CASSPGQNSYEQYF.

This chain links TRBV7-9 with TRBJ2-1, with D unresolved. Trimming cost V 1 base and J 6 bases, with 13 bases left between them. Germline V gives CDR1 SEHNR, CDR2 FQNEAQ (reference sequence). The CDR3 totals 15 residues. CDR3 region: CASSLVGSSVNEQFF. CDR3 DNA: TGTGCCAGCAGCTTAGTTGGTAGTTCGGTCAATGAGCAGTTCTTC.

This clone was seen only a few times. The V and J genes are TRBV4-1 and TRBJ2-7; no definite D call. This CDR3 comprises 13 residues. Germline V gives CDR1 MGHRA, CDR2 YSYEKL. The V end lost 0 bases, the J end lost 4 bases, and 7 bases lay between the germline ends. In nucleotides, the CDR3 is TGCGCCAGCAGCCAAGATAACAAGTACGAGCAGTACTTC. Encoded protein: CASSQDNKYEQYF.

The rearrangement links TRBV30 to TRBJ1-5, with D uncertain. This CDR3 is built from 13 residues. Germline-derived CDR1 and CDR2 are GTSNPN and SVGIG (reference sequence). The germline V and J ends were trimmed by 4 bases and 0 bases, with 7 bases remaining between them. CDR3 nucleotides: TGTGCCTGGACCCCGGGTAGCAATCAGCCCCAGCATTTT. Protein: CAWTPGSNQPQHF.

The rearrangement links TRBV7-6 to TRBJ1-5; D might be TRBD1 (5 bases). Between the trimmed V and J ends, which lost 0 bases and 2 bases, there was a span of 17 bases. Germline V gives CDR1 SGHVS, CDR2 FNYEAQ. CDR3 length equals 18 residues. Written as DNA, the CDR3 is TGTGCCAGCAGCTTAGCTCCCTCATGGAAAGGGGGCAATCAGCCCCAGCATTTT. Translating gives CASSLAPSWKGGNQPQHF.

J is TRBJ1-4 and V is TRBV4-3, with a weak D call TRBD1 (5 bases). The CDR3 length is 15 residues. In germline, CDR1 is LGHNA, CDR2 YSLEER. The V end lost 0 bases, the J end lost 8 bases, and 13 bases lay between the germline ends. CDR3 nucleotides: TGCGCCAGCAGCCAAGATCGGACGGGGGGAGAAAAACTGTTTTTT. Translated, it gives CASSQDRTGGEKLFF.

V is TRBV5-1 and J is TRBJ2-1, with 13 bases fitting TRBD2. V shed 7 bases and J 2 bases; nucleotides not matched to a gene: 6. This CDR3 has 16 amino acids. Per the germline V gene, CDR1 is SGHRS and CDR2 is YFSETQ. This CDR3 is CASRLAGGLAYNEQFF. The CDR3 coding sequence is TGCGCCAGCCGACTAGCGGGGGGTTTGGCCTACAATGAGCAGTTCTTC.

The genes are TRBV5-1 and TRBJ2-1; D gene unclear. Deletions cut 0 bases from V and 3 bases from J, with 13 bases between. Per the germline V gene, CDR1 is SGHRS and CDR2 is YFSETQ. This CDR3 is 16 amino acids long. Here the CDR3 DNA reads TGCGCCAGCAGCTTGGGCCAGGCAAGTGGCTACAATGAGCAGTTCTTC. Protein: CASSLGQASGYNEQFF.

V is TRBV5-5 and J is TRBJ2-4, with a possible D match to TRBD1 (6 bases). Trimming cost V 4 bases and J 0 bases, with 14 bases left between them. The germline V gene encodes CDR1 SGHKS and CDR2 YYEKEE (reference sequence). The length of the CDR3 is 16 residues. CDR3 DNA sequence: TGTGCCAGCAGCCCCCTGTACAGGGAAGCCAAAAACATTCAGTACTTC. Amino acid sequence: CASSPLYREAKNIQYF.

This clone was observed once. The CDR3 coding sequence is TGTGCCAGCAGCTTAAGACTAGCGGGGAACACCGGGGAGCTGTTTTTT. Translation gives CASSLRLAGNTGELFF. V gene TRBV7-9 combines with J gene TRBJ2-2; 10 nucleotides line up with TRBD2. The CDR3 totals 16 residues. V was pared by 2 bases and J by 1 base, with 1 base of the junction left unmatched. Germline assignment: CDR1 SEHNR and CDR2 FQNEAQ (reference sequence).

V and J are TRBV5-1 and TRBJ2-1; TRBD1 agrees at 8 bases. Germline assignment: CDR1 SGHRS and CDR2 YFSETQ. The J segment lost 3 bases and the V segment lost 2 bases, leaving 4 bases of the junction unmatched. This CDR3 region has 15 residues. The chain's CDR3 is CASSFRTGSYNEQFF. The CDR3 DNA follows: TGCGCCAGCAGCTTCCGGACAGGGAGCTACAATGAGCAGTTCTTC.

This clone has more than one count but fewer than ten. This chain links TRBV10-3 with TRBJ2-1; D possibly corresponds to TRBD2 (5 bases). CDR1 is ENHRY and CDR2 is SYGVKD in the germline V gene. This CDR3 contains 18 residues. V shed 3 bases and J shed 0 bases, with 18 bases lying between them. In nucleotides, the CDR3 is TGTGCCATCAGTGAAAAACATTTCGAGCGGAGCTCCTACAATGAGCAGTTCTTC. Protein sequence: CAISEKHFERSSYNEQFF.

This clone has just a few counts. This chain connects TRBV6-6 to TRBJ1-5, with D perhaps matching TRBD1 (6 bases). Trimming took 5 bases from V and 9 from J, leaving 14 bases between them. Germline V gene lookup returns CDR1 MNHNY and CDR2 SVGAGI (reference sequence). The CDR3 has 13 residues. Here the CDR3 DNA reads TGTGCCAGCAGTAGCCAGGGGCTAGGGCCCCAGCATTTT. Protein sequence: CASSSQGLGPQHF.

This chain connects TRBV5-6 to TRBJ2-3; 9 bases line up with TRBD1. V dropped 7 bases and J dropped 4; count of bases not matched to a gene: 10. CDR3 length: 15 residues. Per germline, CDR1 SGHDT and CDR2 YYEEEE. Here the CDR3 reads CASYTGGGSADTQYF. In DNA, the CDR3 is TGTGCCAGCTATACAGGGGGCGGTAGCGCAGATACGCAGTATTTT. Together with reference TRBV5-6 and TRBJ2-3, the CDR3 gives the full variable domain: DAGVTQSPTHLIKTRGQQVTLRCSPKSGHDTVSWYQQALGQGPQFIFQYYEEEERQRGNFPDRFSGHQFPNYSSELNVNALLLGDSALYLCASYTGGGSADTQYFGPGTRLTVL.

The gene calls are TRBV15 and TRBJ1-5; D possibly corresponds to TRBD1 (5 bases). Per the germline V gene, CDR1 is LNHNV and CDR2 is YYDKDF (reference sequence). The V gene lost 6 bases and the J gene lost 7 bases, with 13 bases spanning the gap. The CDR3 runs to 13 residues. The CDR3 sequence: CATRAQGGQPQHF. The DNA for the CDR3 is TGTGCCACCAGGGCGCAGGGTGGACAGCCCCAGCATTTT.

This clone was recorded a few times. The chain recombines TRBV7-2 with TRBJ1-1; 7 bases agree with TRBD1. Germline assignment: CDR1 SGHTA and CDR2 FQGNSA. This CDR3 is built from 18 residues. The trim removed 1 base at V and 0 bases at J, leaving 11 bases unmatched. The CDR3, as DNA: TGTGCCAGCAGCTTAGGGCCCGTTCTCGACAGGGTGAACACTGAAGCTTTCTTT. Amino acids: CASSLGPVLDRVNTEAFF.

A few counts support this clone. V gene TRBV4-3 combines with J gene TRBJ2-3, with 10 positions matching TRBD2. CDR3 size: 17 residues. Germline loops: CDR1 LGHNA, CDR2 YSLEER. V shed 4 bases, J shed 2 bases, and the junction held 9 bases outside the gene matches. This CDR3 is CASSPRPAGGNTDTQYF. For the CDR3, the DNA is TGCGCCAGCAGCCCCAGGCCAGCGGGGGGGAACACAGATACGCAGTATTTT.

The rearrangement uses TRBV7-2 and TRBJ1-6; D is perhaps TRBD1 (6 bases). This CDR3 has 16 amino acids. CDR1 and CDR2 (germline): SGHTA, FQGNSA. V dropped 4 bases and J dropped 3 bases, with 13 bases sitting between them. The CDR3 sequence: CASSSEDSYYNSPLHF. The CDR3 nucleotides are TGTGCCAGCAGCTCCGAGGACAGCTACTATAATTCACCCCTCCACTTT.